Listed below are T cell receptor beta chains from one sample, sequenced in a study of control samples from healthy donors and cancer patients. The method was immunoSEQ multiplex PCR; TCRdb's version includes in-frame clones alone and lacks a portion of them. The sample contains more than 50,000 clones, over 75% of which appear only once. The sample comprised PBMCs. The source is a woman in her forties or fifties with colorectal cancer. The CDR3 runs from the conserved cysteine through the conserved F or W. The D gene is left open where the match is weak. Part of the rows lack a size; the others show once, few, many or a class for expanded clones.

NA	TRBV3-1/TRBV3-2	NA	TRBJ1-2	TGTGCCAGCAGCCAAGGACAGCCTAACTATGGCTACACCTTC	CASSQGQPNYGYTF
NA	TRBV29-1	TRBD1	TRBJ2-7	TGCAGCGTTGAAAGGGTGTTACAGGGGGAAGCCTACGAGCAGTACTTC	CSVERVLQGEAYEQYF
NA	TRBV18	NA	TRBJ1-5	TGTGCCAGCTCACCACCTGGACAGAATCAGCCCCAGCATTTT	CASSPPGQNQPQHF
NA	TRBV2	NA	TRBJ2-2	TGTGCCAGCAGTAACCCCGACCCCTTGGGCACCGGGGAGCTGTTTTTT	CASSNPDPLGTGELFF
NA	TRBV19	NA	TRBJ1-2	TGTGCCAGTAGTAATCGGCAGGGTAACGGCTACACCTTC	CASSNRQGNGYTF
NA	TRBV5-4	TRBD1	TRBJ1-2	TGTGCCAGCAGCTCGACAGGGGTCTATGGCTACACCTTC	CASSSTGVYGYTF
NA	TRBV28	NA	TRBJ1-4	TGTGCCAGCACTGGGGGGTTGGGTAATGAAAAACTGTTTTTT	CASTGGLGNEKLFF
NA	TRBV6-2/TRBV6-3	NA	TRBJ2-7	TGTGCCAGCAGTTACGAAAGAAACGAGCAGTACTTC	CASSYERNEQYF
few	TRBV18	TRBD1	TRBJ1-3	TGTGCCAGCTCATCACAGGGGGATGATGGAAACACCATATATTTT	CASSSQGDDGNTIYF
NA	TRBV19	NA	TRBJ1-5	TGTGCCAGTAGTATATTTCGGGGAACTAGCAATCAGCCCCAGCATTTT	CASSIFRGTSNQPQHF
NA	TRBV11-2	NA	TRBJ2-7	TGTGCCAGCAGCTTAGATATGGCGGGGCCCCGCGAGCAGTACTTC	CASSLDMAGPREQYF
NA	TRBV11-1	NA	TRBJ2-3	TGTGCCAGCAGCGGGTTGCGGACAGATACGCAGTATTTT	CASSGLRTDTQYF
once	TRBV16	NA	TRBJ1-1	TGTGCCAGCAGCCAATCCGGACGGTCGGCTGAAGCTTTCTTT	CASSQSGRSAEAFF
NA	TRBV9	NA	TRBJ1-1	TGTGCCAGTAATAGCTGGGAGAACACTGAAGCTTTCTTT	CASNSWENTEAFF
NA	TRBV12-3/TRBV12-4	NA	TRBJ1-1	TGTGCCAGCAGTTGGCTGCAGTTCGCTGAAGCTTTCTTT	CASSWLQFAEAFF
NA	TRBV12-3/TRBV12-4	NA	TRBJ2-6	TGTGCCAGCAAAATCGCCAACGTCCTGACTTTC	CASKIANVLTF
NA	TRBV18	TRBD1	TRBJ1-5	TGTGCCAGCTCACGGGACAGGGCCAATCAGCCCCAGCATTTT	CASSRDRANQPQHF
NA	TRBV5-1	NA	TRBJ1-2	TGCGCCAGCAGCTTGGAGGCAGCCGGCTATGGCTACACCTTC	CASSLEAAGYGYTF
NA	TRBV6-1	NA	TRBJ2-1	TGTGCCAGCAGTGAAGCGCTTCACGGACTCAATGAGCAGTTCTTC	CASSEALHGLNEQFF
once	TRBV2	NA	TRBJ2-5	TGTGCCAGCAGTGAAGGCGGGCAGGGAGGAGAGACCCAGTACTTC	CASSEGGQGGETQYF
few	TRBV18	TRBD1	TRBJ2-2	TGTGCCAGCCCGGGACAGGAGGTCTCGAACACCGGGGAGCTGTTTTTT	CASPGQEVSNTGELFF
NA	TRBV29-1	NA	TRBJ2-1	TGCAGCGTTGAGGTTCGGGCGGATGAGCAGTTCTTC	CSVEVRADEQFF
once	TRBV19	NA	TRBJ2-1	TGTGCCAGTAGTATTACAGGCCTGAGCTCCTACAATGAGCAGTTCTTC	CASSITGLSSYNEQFF
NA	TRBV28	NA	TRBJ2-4	TGTGCCAGCAGTACGGGAACGGAGAGGGGCTTAAACATTCAGTACTTC	CASSTGTERGLNIQYF